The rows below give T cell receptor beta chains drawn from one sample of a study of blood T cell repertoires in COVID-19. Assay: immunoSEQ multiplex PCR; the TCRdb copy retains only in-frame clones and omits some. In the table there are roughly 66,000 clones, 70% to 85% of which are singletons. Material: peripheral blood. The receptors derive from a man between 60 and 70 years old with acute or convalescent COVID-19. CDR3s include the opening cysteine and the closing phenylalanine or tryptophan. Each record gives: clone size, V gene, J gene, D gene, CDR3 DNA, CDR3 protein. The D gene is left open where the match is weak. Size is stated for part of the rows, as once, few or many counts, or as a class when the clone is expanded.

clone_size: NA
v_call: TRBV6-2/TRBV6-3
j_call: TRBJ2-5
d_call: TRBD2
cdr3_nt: TGTGCCAGCAGTTACTCGACTAGCGGGCGAACGGAGACCCAGTACTTC
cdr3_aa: CASSYSTSGRTETQYF

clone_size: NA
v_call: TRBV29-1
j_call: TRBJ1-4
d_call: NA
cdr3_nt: TGCAGCGTTGGTCCAGGGAACAGTGAAAAACTGTTTTTT
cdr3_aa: CSVGPGNSEKLFF

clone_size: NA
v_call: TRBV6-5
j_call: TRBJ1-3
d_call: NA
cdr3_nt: TGTGCCAGCAGGAGTCCGGTAAACTCTGGAAACACCATATATTTT
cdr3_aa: CASRSPVNSGNTIYF

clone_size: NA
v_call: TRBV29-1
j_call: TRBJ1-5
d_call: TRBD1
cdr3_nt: TGCAGCGTTGAAGAGTTCGGACAGGCCGGGGGGCCCCAGCATTTT
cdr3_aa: CSVEEFGQAGGPQHF

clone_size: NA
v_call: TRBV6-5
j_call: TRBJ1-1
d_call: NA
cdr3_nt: TGTGCCAGCAAACGGGGAGCTGAAGCTTTCTTT
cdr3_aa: CASKRGAEAFF

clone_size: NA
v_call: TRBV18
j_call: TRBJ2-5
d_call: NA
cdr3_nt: TGTGCCAGCTCACCACTGGCAGATTATGAAAAAGAGACCCAGTACTTC
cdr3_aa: CASSPLADYEKETQYF

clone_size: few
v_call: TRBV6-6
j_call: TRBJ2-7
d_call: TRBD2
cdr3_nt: TGTGCCAGCAGTTACGGGGGGGAAAGCTACGAGCAGTACTTC
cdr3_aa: CASSYGGESYEQYF

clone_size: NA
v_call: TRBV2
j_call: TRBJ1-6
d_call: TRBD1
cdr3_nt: TGTGCCAGCAGTGCGACAGGGGGCAATTCACCCCTCCACTTT
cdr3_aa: CASSATGGNSPLHF

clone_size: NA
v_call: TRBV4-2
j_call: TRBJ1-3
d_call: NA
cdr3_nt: TGTGCCAGCAGCCAAGTGGCAGGGCAGGGAAACACCATATATTTT
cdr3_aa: CASSQVAGQGNTIYF

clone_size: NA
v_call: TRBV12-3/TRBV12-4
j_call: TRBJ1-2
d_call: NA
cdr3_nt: TGTGCCAGCAGCGCAGGGCGCTATGGCTACACCTTC
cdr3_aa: CASSAGRYGYTF

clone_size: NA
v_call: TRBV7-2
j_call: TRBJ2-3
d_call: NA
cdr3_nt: TGTGCCAGCAGCTTAGCCCCTAGCACAGATACGCAGTATTTT
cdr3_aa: CASSLAPSTDTQYF

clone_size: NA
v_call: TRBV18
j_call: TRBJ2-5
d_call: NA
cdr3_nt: TGTGCCAGCTCACCAATGGGGCGAGCCGCAGAGACCCAGTACTTC
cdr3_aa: CASSPMGRAAETQYF

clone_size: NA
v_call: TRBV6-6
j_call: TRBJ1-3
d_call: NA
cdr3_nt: TGTGCCAGCAGTTACTCTCCAGTCCTCTCTGGAAACACCATATATTTT
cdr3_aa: CASSYSPVLSGNTIYF

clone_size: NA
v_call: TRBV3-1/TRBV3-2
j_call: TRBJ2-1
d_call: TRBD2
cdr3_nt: TGTGCCAGCAGCCAAAAACCTCCCGGCGGGGGTAATGAGCAGTTCTTC
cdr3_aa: CASSQKPPGGGNEQFF

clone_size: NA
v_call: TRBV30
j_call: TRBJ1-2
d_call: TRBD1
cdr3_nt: TGTGCCTGGAGATTTTCCGGGACAGTTGGTGGCTACACCTTC
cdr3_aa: CAWRFSGTVGGYTF

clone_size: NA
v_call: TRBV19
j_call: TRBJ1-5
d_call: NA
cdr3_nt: TGTGCCAGTAGTACCAGGGTAGGGCCCCAGCATTTT
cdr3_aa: CASSTRVGPQHF

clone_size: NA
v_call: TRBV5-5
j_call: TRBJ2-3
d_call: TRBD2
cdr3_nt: TGTGCCAGCAGCTCCAAGGCGTGGCGGGGGATGACTAGCACAGATACGCAGTATTTT
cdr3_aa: CASSSKAWRGMTSTDTQYF

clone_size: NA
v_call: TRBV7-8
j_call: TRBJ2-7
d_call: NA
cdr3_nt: TGTGCCAGCAGCGCCGGGGGGCCCGACCAGTACTTC
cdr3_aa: CASSAGGPDQYF

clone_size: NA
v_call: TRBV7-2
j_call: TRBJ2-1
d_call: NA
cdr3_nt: TGTGCCAGCAGCCCCAGGGCAAGCTCCTACAATGAGCAGTTCTTC
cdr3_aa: CASSPRASSYNEQFF

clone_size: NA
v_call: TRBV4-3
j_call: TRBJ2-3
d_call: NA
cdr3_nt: TGCGCCAGCAGCCAGGGACACAACATTGGAGATACGCAGTATTTT
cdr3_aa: CASSQGHNIGDTQYF

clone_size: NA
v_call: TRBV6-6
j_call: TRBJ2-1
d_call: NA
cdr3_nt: TGTGCCAGCAGTTACTCCCAGTACCCGCAGTTCTTC
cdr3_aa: CASSYSQYPQFF

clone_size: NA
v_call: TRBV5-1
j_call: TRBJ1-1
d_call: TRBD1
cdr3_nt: TGCGCCAGCAGCTTGGTAACAGGGGCCACTGAAGCTTTCTTT
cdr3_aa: CASSLVTGATEAFF

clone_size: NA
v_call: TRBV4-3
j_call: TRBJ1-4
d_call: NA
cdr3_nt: TGCGCCAGCAGCCAAATCACGAGAGAAAAACTGTTTTTT
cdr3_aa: CASSQITREKLFF

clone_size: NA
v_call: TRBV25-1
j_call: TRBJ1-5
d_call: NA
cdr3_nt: TGTGCCAGCAGTCAACTCGATCAGCCCCAGCATTTT
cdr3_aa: CASSQLDQPQHF

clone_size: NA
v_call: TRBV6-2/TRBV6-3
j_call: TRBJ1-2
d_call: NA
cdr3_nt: TGTGCCAGCAGTTACTCGGCCGCCGCAGTCTATGGCTACACCTTC
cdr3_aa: CASSYSAAAVYGYTF

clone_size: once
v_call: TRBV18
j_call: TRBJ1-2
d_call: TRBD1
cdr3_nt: TGTGCCAGCTCGCCGGCGGGACAGGGTAACTATGGCTACACCTTC
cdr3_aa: CASSPAGQGNYGYTF

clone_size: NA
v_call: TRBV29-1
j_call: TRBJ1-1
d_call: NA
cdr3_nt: TGCAGCGCTGGTGAACAGCTGAACACTGAAGCTTTCTTT
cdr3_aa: CSAGEQLNTEAFF

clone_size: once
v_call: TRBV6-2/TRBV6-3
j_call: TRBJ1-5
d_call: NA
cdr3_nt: TGTGCCAGCAGCACAACAGGGACTCAGCCCCAGCATTTT
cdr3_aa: CASSTTGTQPQHF

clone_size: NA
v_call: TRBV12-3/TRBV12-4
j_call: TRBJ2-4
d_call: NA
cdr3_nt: TGTGCCAGCAGGTCAGGGTACATTCAGTACTTC
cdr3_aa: CASRSGYIQYF

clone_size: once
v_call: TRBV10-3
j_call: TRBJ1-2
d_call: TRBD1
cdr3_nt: TGTGCCATCAATCCGGGACAGGGGGGATCATATGGCTACACCTTC
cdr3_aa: CAINPGQGGSYGYTF

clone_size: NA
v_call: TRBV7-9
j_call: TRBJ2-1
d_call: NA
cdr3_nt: TGTGCCAGCAGCCGTAGTAGGACTAGGGGGACCAATGAGCAGTTCTTC
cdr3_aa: CASSRSRTRGTNEQFF

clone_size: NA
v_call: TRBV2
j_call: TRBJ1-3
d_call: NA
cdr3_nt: TGTGCCAGCAGTGAACGTCTGGGCCGCTCTGGAAACACCATATATTTT
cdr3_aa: CASSERLGRSGNTIYF

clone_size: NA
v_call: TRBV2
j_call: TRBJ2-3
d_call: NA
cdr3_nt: TGTGCCAGCACGGGACAACCCACAGATACGCAGTATTTT
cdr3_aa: CASTGQPTDTQYF

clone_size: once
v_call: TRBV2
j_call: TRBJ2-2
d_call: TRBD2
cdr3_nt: TGTGCCACCACGCGGGGGACGGGGGGGAACACCGGGGAGCTGTTTTTT
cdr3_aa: CATTRGTGGNTGELFF

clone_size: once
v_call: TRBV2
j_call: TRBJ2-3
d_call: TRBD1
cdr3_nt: TGTGCCAGCAGTGAAGCGCATTATGGACAGGGGATAACAGATACGCAGTATTTT
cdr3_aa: CASSEAHYGQGITDTQYF

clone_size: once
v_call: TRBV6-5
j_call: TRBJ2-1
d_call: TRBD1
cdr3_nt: TGTGCCAGCAGTCGGACAGGGAACAATGAGCAGTTCTTC
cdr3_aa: CASSRTGNNEQFF

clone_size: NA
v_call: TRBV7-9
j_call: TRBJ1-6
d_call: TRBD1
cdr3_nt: TGTGCCAGCAGCTTAGAGGGACAGGGAAAGTCACCCCTCCACTTT
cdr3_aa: CASSLEGQGKSPLHF

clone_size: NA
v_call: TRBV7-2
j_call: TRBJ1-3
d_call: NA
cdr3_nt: TGTGCCAGCAGCTTTGGCGGCTCTGGAAACACCATATATTTT
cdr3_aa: CASSFGGSGNTIYF

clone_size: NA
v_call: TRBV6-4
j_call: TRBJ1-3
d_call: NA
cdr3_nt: TGTGCCACCGTTGCGGGCGGGGCTACGGTCGTCTCTGGAAACACCATATATTTT
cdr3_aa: CATVAGGATVVSGNTIYF

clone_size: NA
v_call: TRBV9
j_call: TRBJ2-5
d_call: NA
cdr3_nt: TGTGCCAGCAGCGCCGACGGGAGTGCGCCAGAGACCCAGTACTTC
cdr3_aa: CASSADGSAPETQYF

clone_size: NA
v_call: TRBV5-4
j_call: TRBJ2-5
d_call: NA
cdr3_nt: TGTGCCAGCAGCGGGTGGGCGGGGTATGTGGAGACCCAGTACTTC
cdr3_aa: CASSGWAGYVETQYF

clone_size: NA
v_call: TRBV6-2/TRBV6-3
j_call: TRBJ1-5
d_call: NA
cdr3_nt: TGTGCCAGCAGTTACCCAGGAGGGGATAATCAGCCCCAGCATTTT
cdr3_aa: CASSYPGGDNQPQHF

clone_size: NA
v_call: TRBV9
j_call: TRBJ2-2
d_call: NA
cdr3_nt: TGTGCCAGCAGCGTACTTAGTAGGAGGGGAAACACCGGGGAGCTGTTTTTT
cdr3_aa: CASSVLSRRGNTGELFF

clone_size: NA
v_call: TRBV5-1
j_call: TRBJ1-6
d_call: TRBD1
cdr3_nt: TGCGCCAGCAGCTTATGGACAGGGGACTCACCCCTCCACTTT
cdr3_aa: CASSLWTGDSPLHF

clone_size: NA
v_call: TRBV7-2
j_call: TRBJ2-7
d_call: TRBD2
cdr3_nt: TGTGCCAGCAGCCCAAACCTTGGGGGGGTAAGCTACGAGCAGTACTTC
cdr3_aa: CASSPNLGGVSYEQYF

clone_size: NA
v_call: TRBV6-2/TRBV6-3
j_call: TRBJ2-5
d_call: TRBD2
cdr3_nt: TGTGCCAGCAGTTACGGCCTAGCGGGGGGGCTGGGGACCCAGTACTTC
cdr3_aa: CASSYGLAGGLGTQYF

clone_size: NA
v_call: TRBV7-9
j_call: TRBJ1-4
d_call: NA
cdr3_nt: TGTGCCAGCAGCACGGACCCGGCAGGGGAAAAACTGTTTTTT
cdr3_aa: CASSTDPAGEKLFF